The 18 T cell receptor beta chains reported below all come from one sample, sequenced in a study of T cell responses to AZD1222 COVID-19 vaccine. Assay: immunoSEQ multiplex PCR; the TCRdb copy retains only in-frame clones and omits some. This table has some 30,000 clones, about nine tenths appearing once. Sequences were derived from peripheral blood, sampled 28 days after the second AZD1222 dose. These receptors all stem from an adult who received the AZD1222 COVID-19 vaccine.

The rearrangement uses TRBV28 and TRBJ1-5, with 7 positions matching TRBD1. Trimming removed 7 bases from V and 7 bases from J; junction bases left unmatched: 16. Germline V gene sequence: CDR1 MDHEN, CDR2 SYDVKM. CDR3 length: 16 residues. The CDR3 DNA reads TGTGCCAGCATTACACCCCTGGGGCAGGGGGGGCAGCCCCAGCATTTT. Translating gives CASITPLGQGGQPQHF. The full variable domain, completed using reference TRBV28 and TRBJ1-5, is DVKVTQSSRYLVKRTGEKVFLECVQDMDHENMFWYRQDPGLGLRLIYFSYDVKMKEKGDIPEGYSVSREKKERFSLILESASTNQTSMYLCASITPLGQGGQPQHFGDGTRLSIL.

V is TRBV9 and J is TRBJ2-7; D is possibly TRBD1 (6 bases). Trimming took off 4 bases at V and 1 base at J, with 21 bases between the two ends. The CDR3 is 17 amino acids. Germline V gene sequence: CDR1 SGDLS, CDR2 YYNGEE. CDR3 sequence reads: CASSKAPDSGTSYEQYF. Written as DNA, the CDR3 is TGTGCCAGCAGCAAAGCTCCCGACTCCGGGACATCCTACGAGCAGTACTTC.

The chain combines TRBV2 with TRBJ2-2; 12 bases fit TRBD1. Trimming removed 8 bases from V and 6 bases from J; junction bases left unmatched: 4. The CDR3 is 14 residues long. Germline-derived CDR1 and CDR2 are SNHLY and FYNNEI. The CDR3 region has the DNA TGTGCCAGCGGGGACAGGGGGCTGTCCGGGGAGCTGTTTTTT. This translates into CASGDRGLSGELFF. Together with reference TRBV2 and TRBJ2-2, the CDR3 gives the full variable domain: EPEVTQTPSHQVTQMGQEVILRCVPISNHLYFYWYRQILGQKVEFLVSFYNNEISEKSEIFDDQFSVERPDGSNFTLKIRSTKLEDSAMYFCASGDRGLSGELFFGEGSRLTVL.

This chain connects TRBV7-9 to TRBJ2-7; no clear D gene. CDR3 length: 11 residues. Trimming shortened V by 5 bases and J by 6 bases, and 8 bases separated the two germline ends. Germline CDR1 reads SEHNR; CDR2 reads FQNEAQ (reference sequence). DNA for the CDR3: TGTGCCAGCAGCCTTGGGCCCGAGCAGTACTTC. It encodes CASSLGPEQYF.

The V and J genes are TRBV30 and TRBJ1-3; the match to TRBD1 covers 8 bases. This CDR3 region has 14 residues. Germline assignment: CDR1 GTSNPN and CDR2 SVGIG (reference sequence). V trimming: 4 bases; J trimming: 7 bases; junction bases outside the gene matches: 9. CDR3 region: CAWTKDRARNTIYF. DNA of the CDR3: TGTGCCTGGACCAAGGACAGGGCGAGGAACACCATATATTTT.

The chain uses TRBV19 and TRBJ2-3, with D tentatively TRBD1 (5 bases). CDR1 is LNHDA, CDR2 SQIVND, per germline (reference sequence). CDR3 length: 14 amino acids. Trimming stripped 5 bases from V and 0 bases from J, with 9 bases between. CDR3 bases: TGTGCCAGTAGTCCTGGGGCTAGCACAGATACGCAGTATTTT. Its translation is CASSPGASTDTQYF. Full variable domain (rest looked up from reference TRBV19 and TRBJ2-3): DGGITQSPKYLFRKEGQNVTLSCEQNLNHDAMYWYRQDPGQGLRLIYYSQIVNDFQKGDIAEGYSVSREKKESFPLTVTSAQKNPTAFYLCASSPGASTDTQYFGPGTRLTVL.

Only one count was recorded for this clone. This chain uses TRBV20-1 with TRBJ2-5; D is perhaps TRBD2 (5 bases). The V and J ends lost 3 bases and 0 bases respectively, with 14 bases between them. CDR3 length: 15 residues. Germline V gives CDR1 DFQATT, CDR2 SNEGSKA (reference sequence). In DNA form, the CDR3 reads TGCAGTGCTAGTGCCATGGACTGGAACCAAGAGACCCAGTACTTC. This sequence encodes CSASAMDWNQETQYF.

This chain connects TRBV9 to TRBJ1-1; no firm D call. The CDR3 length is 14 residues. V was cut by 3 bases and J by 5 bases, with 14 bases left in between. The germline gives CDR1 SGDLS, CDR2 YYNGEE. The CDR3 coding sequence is TGTGCCAGCAGCGGGACCATCCGGGCTACTGAAGCTTTCTTT. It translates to CASSGTIRATEAFF.

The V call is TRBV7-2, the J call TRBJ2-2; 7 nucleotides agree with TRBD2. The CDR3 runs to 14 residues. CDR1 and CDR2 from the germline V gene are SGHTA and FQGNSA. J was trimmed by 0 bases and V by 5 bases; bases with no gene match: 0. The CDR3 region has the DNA TGTGCCAGCAGCGGACTAGCGAACACCGGGGAGCTGTTTTTT. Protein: CASSGLANTGELFF.

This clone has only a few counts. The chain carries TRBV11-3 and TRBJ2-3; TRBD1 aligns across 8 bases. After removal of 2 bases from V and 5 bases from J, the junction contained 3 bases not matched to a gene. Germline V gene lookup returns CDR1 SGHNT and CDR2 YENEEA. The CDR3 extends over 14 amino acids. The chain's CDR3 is CASSLTGGGDTQYF. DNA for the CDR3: TGTGCCAGCAGCTTAACAGGGGGTGGAGATACGCAGTATTTT. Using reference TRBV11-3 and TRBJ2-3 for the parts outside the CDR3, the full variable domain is EAGVVQSPRYKIIEKKQPVAFWCNPISGHNTLYWYLQNLGQGPELLIRYENEEAVDDSQLPKDRFSAERLKGVDSTLKIQPAELGDSAVYLCASSLTGGGDTQYFGPGTRLTVL.

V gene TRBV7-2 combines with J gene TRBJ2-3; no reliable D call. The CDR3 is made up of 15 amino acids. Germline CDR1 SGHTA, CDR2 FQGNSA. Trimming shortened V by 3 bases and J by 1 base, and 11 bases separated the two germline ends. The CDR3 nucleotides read TGTGCCAGCAGCTTGGTGCCCGTGGGCACAGATACGCAGTATTTT. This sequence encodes CASSLVPVGTDTQYF.

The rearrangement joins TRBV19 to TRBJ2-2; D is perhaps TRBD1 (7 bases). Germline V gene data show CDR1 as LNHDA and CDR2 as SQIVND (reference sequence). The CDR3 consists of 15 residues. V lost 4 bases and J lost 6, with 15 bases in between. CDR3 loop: CASSNGPRGAGELFF. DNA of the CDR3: TGTGCCAGTAGTAACGGGCCCAGGGGGGCCGGGGAGCTGTTTTTT.

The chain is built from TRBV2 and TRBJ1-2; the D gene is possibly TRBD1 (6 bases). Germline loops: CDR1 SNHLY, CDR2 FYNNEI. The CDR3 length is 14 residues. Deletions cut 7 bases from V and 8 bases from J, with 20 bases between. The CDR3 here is CASIPGQILEGYTF. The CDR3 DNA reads TGTGCCAGCATTCCGGGACAAATATTAGAGGGCTACACCTTC.

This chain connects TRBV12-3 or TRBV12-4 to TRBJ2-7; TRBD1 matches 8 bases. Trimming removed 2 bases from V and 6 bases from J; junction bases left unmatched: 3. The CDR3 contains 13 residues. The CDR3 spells CASSLFTGGEQYF. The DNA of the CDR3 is TGTGCCAGCAGTTTATTTACAGGGGGCGAGCAGTACTTC.

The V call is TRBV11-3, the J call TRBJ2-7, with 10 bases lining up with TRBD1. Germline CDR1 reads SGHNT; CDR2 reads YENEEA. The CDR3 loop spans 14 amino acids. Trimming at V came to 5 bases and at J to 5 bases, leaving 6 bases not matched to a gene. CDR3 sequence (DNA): TGTGCCAGCAGCCCGGGGACAGGGGAACACGAGCAGTACTTC. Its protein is CASSPGTGEHEQYF.

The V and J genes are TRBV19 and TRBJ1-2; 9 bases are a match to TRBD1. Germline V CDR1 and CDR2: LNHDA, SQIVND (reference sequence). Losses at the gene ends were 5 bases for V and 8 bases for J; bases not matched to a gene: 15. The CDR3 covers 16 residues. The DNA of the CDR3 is TGTGCCAGTAGTGCCATCAACAGGGGGCGTTCGAGAGGCTACACCTTC. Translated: CASSAINRGRSRGYTF.

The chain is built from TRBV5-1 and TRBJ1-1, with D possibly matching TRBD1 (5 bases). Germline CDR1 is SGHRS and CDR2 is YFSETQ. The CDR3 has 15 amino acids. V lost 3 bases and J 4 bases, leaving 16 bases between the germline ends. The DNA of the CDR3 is TGCGCCAGCAGCTCAGAATCCAGGGTGGGCACTGAAGCTTTCTTT. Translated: CASSSESRVGTEAFF.

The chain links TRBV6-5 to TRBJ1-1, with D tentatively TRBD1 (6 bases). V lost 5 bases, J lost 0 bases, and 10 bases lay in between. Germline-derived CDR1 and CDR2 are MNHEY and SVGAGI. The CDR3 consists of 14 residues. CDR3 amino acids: CASSRGGMNTEAFF. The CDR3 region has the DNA TGTGCCAGCAGTAGGGGGGGTATGAACACTGAAGCTTTCTTT.